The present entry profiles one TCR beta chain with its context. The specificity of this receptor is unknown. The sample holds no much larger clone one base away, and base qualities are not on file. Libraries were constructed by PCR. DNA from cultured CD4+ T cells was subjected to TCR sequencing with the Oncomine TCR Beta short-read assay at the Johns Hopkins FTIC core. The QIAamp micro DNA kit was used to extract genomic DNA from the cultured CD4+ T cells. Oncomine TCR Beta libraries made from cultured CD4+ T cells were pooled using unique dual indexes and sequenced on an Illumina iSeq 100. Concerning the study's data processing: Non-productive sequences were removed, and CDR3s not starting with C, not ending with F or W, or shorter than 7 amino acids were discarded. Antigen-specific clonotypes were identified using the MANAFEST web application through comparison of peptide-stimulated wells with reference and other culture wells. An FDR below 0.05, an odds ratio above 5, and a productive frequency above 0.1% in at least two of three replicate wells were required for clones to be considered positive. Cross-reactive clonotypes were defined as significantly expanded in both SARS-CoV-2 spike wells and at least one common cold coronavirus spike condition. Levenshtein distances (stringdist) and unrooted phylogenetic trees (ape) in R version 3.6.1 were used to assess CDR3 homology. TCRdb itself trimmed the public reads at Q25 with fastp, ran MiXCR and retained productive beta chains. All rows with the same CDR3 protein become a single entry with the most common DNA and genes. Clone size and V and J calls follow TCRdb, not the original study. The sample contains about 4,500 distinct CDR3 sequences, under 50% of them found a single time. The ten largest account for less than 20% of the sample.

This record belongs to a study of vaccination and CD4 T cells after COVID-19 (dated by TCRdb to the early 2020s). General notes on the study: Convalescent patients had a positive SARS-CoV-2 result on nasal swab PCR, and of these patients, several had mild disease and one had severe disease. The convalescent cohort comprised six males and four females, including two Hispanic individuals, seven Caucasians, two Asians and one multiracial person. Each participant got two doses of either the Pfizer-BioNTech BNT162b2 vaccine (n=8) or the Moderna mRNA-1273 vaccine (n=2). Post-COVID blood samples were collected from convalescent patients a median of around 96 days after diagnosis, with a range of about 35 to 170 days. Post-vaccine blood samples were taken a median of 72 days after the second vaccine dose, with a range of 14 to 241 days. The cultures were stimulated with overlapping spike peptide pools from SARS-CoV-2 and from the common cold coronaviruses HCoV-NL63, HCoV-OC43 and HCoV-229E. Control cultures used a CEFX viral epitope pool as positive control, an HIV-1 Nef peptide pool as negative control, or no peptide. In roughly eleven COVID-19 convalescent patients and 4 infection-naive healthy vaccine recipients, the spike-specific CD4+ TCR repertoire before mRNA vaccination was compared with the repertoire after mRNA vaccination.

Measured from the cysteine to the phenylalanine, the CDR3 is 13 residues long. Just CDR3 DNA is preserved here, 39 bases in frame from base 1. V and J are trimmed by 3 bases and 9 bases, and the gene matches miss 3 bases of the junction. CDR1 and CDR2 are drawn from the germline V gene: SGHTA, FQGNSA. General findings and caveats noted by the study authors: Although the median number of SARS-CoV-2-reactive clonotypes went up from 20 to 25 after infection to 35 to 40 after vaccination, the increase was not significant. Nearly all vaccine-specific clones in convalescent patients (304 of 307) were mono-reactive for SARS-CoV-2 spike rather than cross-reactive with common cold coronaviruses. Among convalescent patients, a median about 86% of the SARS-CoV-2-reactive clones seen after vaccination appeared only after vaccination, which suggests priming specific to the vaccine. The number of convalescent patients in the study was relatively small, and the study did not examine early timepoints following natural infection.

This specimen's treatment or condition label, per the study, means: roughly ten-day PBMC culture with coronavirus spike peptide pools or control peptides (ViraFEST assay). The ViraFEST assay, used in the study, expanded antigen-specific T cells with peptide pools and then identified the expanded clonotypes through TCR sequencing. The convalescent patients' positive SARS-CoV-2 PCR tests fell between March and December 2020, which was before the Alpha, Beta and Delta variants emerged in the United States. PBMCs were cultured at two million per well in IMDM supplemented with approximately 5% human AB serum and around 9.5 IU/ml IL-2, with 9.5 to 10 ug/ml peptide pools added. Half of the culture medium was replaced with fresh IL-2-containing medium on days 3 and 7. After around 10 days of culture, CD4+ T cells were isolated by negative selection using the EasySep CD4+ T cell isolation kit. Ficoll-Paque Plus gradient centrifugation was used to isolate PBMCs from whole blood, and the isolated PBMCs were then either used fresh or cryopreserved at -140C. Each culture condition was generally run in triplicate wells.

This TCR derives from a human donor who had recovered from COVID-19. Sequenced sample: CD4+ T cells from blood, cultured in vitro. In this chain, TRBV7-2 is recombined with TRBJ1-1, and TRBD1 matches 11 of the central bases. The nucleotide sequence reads TGTGCCAGCAGCTTCGGGACAGGGGGTCAAGCTTTCTTT. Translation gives CASSFGTGGQAFF.